The T cell receptor beta chain described here comes from a study of shared clonotypes between healthy human individuals. Points from the study as a whole: In this cohort, only blood was sampled, and tissue repertoires likely differ. Only a few donors were included, so the genetic and exposure-history diversity represented was limited.

Assay: immunoSEQ multiplex PCR; the TCRdb copy retains only in-frame clones and omits some. The sample holds 450,000 to 500,000 clones, less than 80% seen once. Approximately 95 million PBMCs went into genomic DNA for unsorted samples. The length of the CDR3 is 18 residues. With 0 bases clipped from V and 2 bases from J, the junction kept 9 bases outside the gene matches. Germline CDR1 is MNHEY and CDR2 is SMNVEV (reference sequence). Concerning this clone: Antigen specificity is unknown.

The source of this sequence is a woman between 40 and 55 years old in good health. Some clones in this sample may be carry-over from other donors' samples. The V call is TRBV27, the J call TRBJ2-3, with 9 bases lining up with TRBD2. The source material was PBMCs. CDR3 coding DNA: TGTGCCAGCAGTTTATCCCTAGCGGGGACCTCTATCACAGATACGCAGTATTTT. It specifies CASSLSLAGTSITDTQYF.